Listed here are 9 T cell receptor beta chains from one sample, sequenced in a study of graft-versus-host responses after intestinal transplantation. The data were produced by immunoSEQ multiplex PCR, yet TCRdb's version contains in-frame clones alone and is incomplete. Seen here are about 83,000 clones, roughly 91% observed once, and the top ten hold approximately 0.35%. Antigens of these TCRs are unknown. The specimen comprised unstimulated CD4+ T cells sorted from spleen or lymph node cells, sampled before intestinal transplant. All receptors come from a human donor who received an intestinal transplant.

The chain carries TRBV2 and TRBJ1-2; D gene unclear. Germline values: CDR1 SNHLY, CDR2 FYNNEI. V was pared by 8 bases and J by 4 bases, with 20 bases between. This CDR3 has 15 residues. The CDR3 region has the DNA TGTGCCAGCTCAGCCGATACCCTTAGCCTCTATGGCTACACCTTC. The encoded protein is CASSADTLSLYGYTF. Full variable domain (remainder filled in from reference TRBV2 and TRBJ1-2): EPEVTQTPSHQVTQMGQEVILRCVPISNHLYFYWYRQILGQKVEFLVSFYNNEISEKSEIFDDQFSVERPDGSNFTLKIRSTKLEDSAMYFCASSADTLSLYGYTFGSGTRLTVV.

The genes are TRBV19 and TRBJ1-1; TRBD1 matches at 7 bases. Germline V CDR1 and CDR2: LNHDA, SQIVND (reference sequence). The V gene end was trimmed by 6 bases and the J gene end by 3 bases; junction bases not matched to a gene: 4. The CDR3 has 13 residues. CDR3 amino acids: CASRTGSDTEAFF. The CDR3 DNA sequence: TGTGCCAGTAGGACAGGGTCGGACACTGAAGCTTTCTTT.

CDR3 protein: CASSQGVEAFF. The CDR3 DNA reads TGTGCCAGCAGCCAGGGGGTTGAAGCTTTCTTT. This chain connects TRBV6-5 to TRBJ1-1; 7 bases match TRBD1. The CDR3 contains 11 residues. Trimming cost V 6 bases and J 7 bases; bases outside gene matches: 2. The germline CDR1 and CDR2 sequences are MNHEY and SVGAGI.

The V call is TRBV29-1, the J call TRBJ1-1; D is possibly TRBD1 (5 bases). Looked up from germline, CDR1 is SQVTM and CDR2 is ANQGSEA. Trimming left V 6 bases short and J 5 bases short, with 13 bases between. The CDR3 consists of 12 residues. DNA for the CDR3: TGCAGCGTGCTCGGGGGTGGAACTGAAGCTTTCTTT. Translated, it gives CSVLGGGTEAFF.

This CDR3 reads CAWIGGWTEAFF. The DNA for the CDR3 is TGTGCCTGGATTGGGGGGTGGACTGAAGCTTTCTTT. The genes are TRBV30 and TRBJ1-1; tentatively, D is TRBD1 (5 bases). V gave up 4 bases and J gave up 5 bases, with 11 bases separating them. Germline CDR1 reads GTSNPN; CDR2 reads SVGIG (reference sequence). The CDR3 length is 12 residues.

The V gene is TRBV27, the J gene TRBJ2-2; 8 bases match TRBD1. V shed 11 bases and J 6 bases; nucleotides not matched to a gene: 8. Germline lookup yields CDR1 MNHEY and CDR2 SMNVEV (reference sequence). The CDR3 length is 13 residues. In DNA form, the CDR3 reads TGTGCCGACAGGGACAGGCAGTCCGGGGAGCTGTTTTTT. This translates into CADRDRQSGELFF.

The chain has TRBV28 and TRBJ1-1; D may be TRBD1 (6 bases). Germline V gene sequence: CDR1 MDHEN, CDR2 SYDVKM. Trimming stripped 6 bases from V and 0 bases from J, with 14 bases between. The CDR3 is 15 amino acids. As DNA, the CDR3 is TGTGCCAGCAGCCAAGGGGGGGGAATGAACACTGAAGCTTTCTTT. It encodes CASSQGGGMNTEAFF.

The V gene is TRBV6-1, the J gene TRBJ2-7, with 8 nucleotides matching TRBD1. Germline loops: CDR1 MNHNS, CDR2 SASEGT. V was clipped by 4 bases and J by 6 bases; unmatched bases: 8. This CDR3 contains 14 residues. The CDR3 spells CASSALQGASEQYF. The CDR3 DNA follows: TGTGCCAGCAGTGCCCTCCAGGGGGCGAGCGAGCAGTACTTC.

This chain uses TRBV10-3 with TRBJ2-1; tentatively, D is TRBD2 (6 bases). Trimming took 6 bases from V and 7 from J, leaving 19 bases between them. The CDR3 totals 15 residues. Germline loops: CDR1 ENHRY, CDR2 SYGVKD. CDR3: CAIRDRDSPRNEQFF. The CDR3 coding sequence is TGTGCCATCAGAGACCGGGACTCCCCCAGGAATGAGCAGTTCTTC.